Shown below are 10 T cell receptor beta chains from a single sample sequenced in a study of tumor-infiltrating lymphocytes in localized non-small cell lung cancer. Profiled with immunoSEQ multiplex PCR; TCRdb holds only in-frame clones, not every one. The sample lists 25,000 to 35,000 clones, 70% to 90% occurring once. Sequencing input: lung tumor tissue. The receptor source for this set is a human donor with non-small cell lung cancer.

This rearrangement joins TRBV18 to TRBJ2-5; maybe TRBD1 (6 bases). Germline lookup yields CDR1 KGHSH and CDR2 LQKENI. The V end was cut by 6 bases, the J end by 3 bases, with 14 bases between. The length of the CDR3 is 14 residues. The CDR3 sequence is CASSLGHPKETQYF. CDR3 nucleotides: TGTGCCAGCTCGCTGGGACACCCCAAAGAGACCCAGTACTTC.

This clone was picked up a small number of times. Different DNA sequences within this sample yield the same CDR3. V is TRBV25-1 and J is TRBJ1-5, with TRBD1 as a possible D gene (6 bases). CDR3 length: 15 amino acids. V was cut by 4 bases and J by 1 base, with 11 bases left in between. Germline V lookup: CDR1 MGHDK, CDR2 SYGVNS. As DNA, the CDR3 is TGTGCCAGCAGTGGGGGCAGGGGAAGCAATCAGCCCCAGCATTTT. It encodes CASSGGRGSNQPQHF.

This chain joins TRBV27 and TRBJ1-6; 9 bases match TRBD1. The CDR3 covers 16 residues. The germline gives CDR1 MNHEY, CDR2 SMNVEV (reference sequence). The V segment lost 2 bases and the J segment 7 bases; nucleotides outside the gene matches: 6. CDR3 in DNA: TGTGCCAGCAGTTTAGGGACAGGGATGGGAAATTCACCCCTCCACTTT. This gives the protein CASSLGTGMGNSPLHF.

This chain links TRBV30 with TRBJ2-1; D remains unclear. Germline CDR1 is GTSNPN and CDR2 is SVGIG (reference sequence). V was shortened by 4 bases and J by 4 bases, with 5 bases between the two germline ends. The CDR3 extends over 11 amino acids. The CDR3 bases are TGTGCCTGGACGGATTACAATGAGCAGTTCTTC. Amino acids: CAWTDYNEQFF.

This clone has just one count. V and J are TRBV5-4 and TRBJ2-5, with 10 bases fitting TRBD2. CDR3 size: 16 residues. Per germline, CDR1 SGHNT and CDR2 YYREEE (reference sequence). The J segment lost 5 bases and the V segment lost 0 bases, leaving 7 bases of the junction unmatched. CDR3 DNA: TGTGCCAGCAGCTTGGGTTTAGCGGGGGGCCAGGAGACCCAGTACTTC. Residues: CASSLGLAGGQETQYF.

This clone was counted a single time. The V call is TRBV6-4, the J call TRBJ1-6, with D tentatively TRBD1 (6 bases). The CDR3 loop spans 13 amino acids. V shed 6 bases and J shed 10 bases, with 13 bases lying between them. Per germline, CDR1 MRHNA and CDR2 SNTAGT. The CDR3 DNA reads as TGTGCCAGCAGCGGGGGGCGAGGATCACCCCTCCACTTT. Translation: CASSGGRGSPLHF.

The chain employs TRBV7-9 and TRBJ1-1, with unresolved D. Per germline, CDR1 SEHNR and CDR2 FQNEAQ (reference sequence). This CDR3 comprises 12 residues. Between the trimmed V and J ends, which lost 5 bases and 5 bases, there was a span of 9 bases. CDR3: CASSITGTEAFF. In DNA form, the CDR3 reads TGTGCCAGCAGCATCACGGGGACTGAAGCTTTCTTT.

This sequence joins TRBV5-1 and TRBJ2-6; no firm D call. The CDR3 loop spans 17 amino acids. The germline V and J ends were trimmed by 4 bases and 1 base, with 15 bases remaining between them. In germline, CDR1 is SGHRS, CDR2 YFSETQ. CDR3 nucleotides: TGCGCCAGCAGCGCACGGGTGGTGGGATCTGGGGCCAACGTCCTGACTTTC. Its protein product is CASSARVVGSGANVLTF.

The chain recombines TRBV5-8 with TRBJ2-5, with D possibly called TRBD1 or TRBD2 (5 bases each). Trimming cost V 5 bases and J 1 base, with 12 bases left between them. Germline V gene sequence: CDR1 SGHTS, CDR2 YDEGEE. The CDR3 runs 14 residues. In nucleotides, the CDR3 is TGTGCCAGCAGGGCCCGGGACCCCCAAGAGACCCAGTACTTC. Translated: CASRARDPQETQYF.

The chain has TRBV6-5 and TRBJ1-3, with 7 bases matching TRBD1. The germline CDR1 and CDR2 sequences are MNHEY and SVGAGI. J lost 0 bases, V lost 3 bases, and 2 bases had no gene match. This CDR3 spans 15 amino acids. The CDR3 region is CASSYDRASGNTIYF. The CDR3 coding sequence is TGTGCCAGCAGTTATGACAGGGCCTCTGGAAACACCATATATTTT.